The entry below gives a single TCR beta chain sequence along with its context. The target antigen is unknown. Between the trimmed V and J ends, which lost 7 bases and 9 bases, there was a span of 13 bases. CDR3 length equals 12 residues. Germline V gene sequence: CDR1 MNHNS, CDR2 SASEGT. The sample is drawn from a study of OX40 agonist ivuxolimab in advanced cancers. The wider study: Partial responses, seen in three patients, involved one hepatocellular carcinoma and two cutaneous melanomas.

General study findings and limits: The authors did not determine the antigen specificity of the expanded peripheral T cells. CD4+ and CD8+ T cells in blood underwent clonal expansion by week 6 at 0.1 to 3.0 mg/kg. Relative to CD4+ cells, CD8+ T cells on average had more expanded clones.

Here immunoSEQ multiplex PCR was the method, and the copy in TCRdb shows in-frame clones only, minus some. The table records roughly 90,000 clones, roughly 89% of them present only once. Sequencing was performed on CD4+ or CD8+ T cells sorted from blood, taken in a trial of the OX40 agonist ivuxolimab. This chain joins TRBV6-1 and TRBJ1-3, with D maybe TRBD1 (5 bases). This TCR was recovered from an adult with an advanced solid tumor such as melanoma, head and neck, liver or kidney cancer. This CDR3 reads CASTSLGGTIYF. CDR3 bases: TGTGCCAGCACCTCGTTGGGGGGCACCATATATTTT.